These 17 T cell receptor beta chains came from one sample sequenced in a study of T cell responses to AZD1222 COVID-19 vaccine. The protocol was immunoSEQ multiplex PCR, while the TCRdb copy is restricted to in-frame clones and leaves out a portion. The sample yields roughly 80,000 clones, around 89% seen once. Specimen: peripheral blood, collected on day 0 of MenACWY control vaccination. The receptors come from an adult in good health.

V is TRBV6-1 and J is TRBJ2-1, with D tentatively TRBD1 or TRBD2 (5 bases each). The V gene's germline CDR1 is MNHNS and CDR2 SASEGT. V lost 3 bases and J lost 6, with 12 bases in between. CDR3 length: 14 amino acids. In DNA, the CDR3 is TGTGCCAGCAGTGACGGGGCGGGCCCCAATGAGCAGTTCTTC. It yields the protein CASSDGAGPNEQFF.

This chain uses TRBV12-3 or TRBV12-4 with TRBJ1-4, with TRBD1 as a possible D gene (5 bases). The CDR3 length is 11 residues. The germline V and J ends were trimmed by 2 bases and 13 bases, with 8 bases remaining between them. CDR3 sequence reads: CASSLRGTLFF. CDR3 DNA: TGTGCCAGCAGTTTAAGAGGGACACTGTTTTTT.

The V gene is TRBV24-1, the J gene TRBJ1-5; possible D gene TRBD1, 5 bases. V was shortened by 8 bases and J by 5 bases, with 21 bases between the two germline ends. CDR1 and CDR2 (germline): KGHDR, SFDVKD. There are 16 residues in the CDR3. In nucleotides, the CDR3 is TGTGCCACCACCACGGGAGGGAGGGGCTCTGATCAGCCCCAGCATTTT. Translated, it gives CATTTGGRGSDQPQHF.

The CDR3 sequence: CASSFLGSAGNTIYF. CDR3 coding DNA: TGTGCCAGTAGTTTCTTGGGGTCTGCTGGAAACACCATATATTTT. V gene TRBV19 combines with J gene TRBJ1-3, with D hard to call. Trimming took 5 bases from V and 2 from J, leaving 13 bases between them. The CDR3 is made up of 15 amino acids. CDR1 and CDR2 from the germline V gene are LNHDA and SQIVND (reference sequence).

V is TRBV28 and J is TRBJ1-2; D call uncertain. V lost 4 bases to trimming and J lost 6 bases, with 24 bases between them. The CDR3 has 17 amino acids. Germline V gene sequence: CDR1 MDHEN, CDR2 SYDVKM. CDR3 loop: CASSSRLMEGLWNGYTF. The CDR3 DNA follows: TGTGCCAGCAGTTCACGGCTCATGGAAGGGCTTTGGAATGGCTACACCTTC.

J is TRBJ2-7 and V is TRBV28, with 10 bases that match TRBD1. Germline loops: CDR1 MDHEN, CDR2 SYDVKM. The CDR3 has 15 amino acids. The J segment lost 5 bases and the V segment lost 5 bases, leaving 9 bases of the junction unmatched. The CDR3 spells CASSRPGQGFHEQYF. The CDR3 DNA reads as TGTGCCAGCAGTCGGCCGGGACAGGGGTTTCACGAGCAGTACTTC.

The chain joins TRBV28 to TRBJ2-7, with 8 bases that match TRBD1. Germline V lookup: CDR1 MDHEN, CDR2 SYDVKM. The trim removed 5 bases at V and 3 bases at J, leaving 9 bases unmatched. The CDR3 is 15 amino acids. This chain's CDR3 is CASSPQGVGRYEQYF. The CDR3 DNA sequence: TGTGCCAGCAGTCCACAGGGGGTAGGTCGCTACGAGCAGTACTTC.

The V gene is TRBV19, the J gene TRBJ1-2; D ambiguous. This CDR3 is built from 15 residues. Germline V gene lookup returns CDR1 LNHDA and CDR2 SQIVND (reference sequence). V was shortened by 3 bases and J by 0 bases, with 11 bases between the two germline ends. CDR3 region: CASSMNRRANYGYTF. CDR3 in DNA: TGTGCCAGTAGTATGAACCGCAGAGCTAACTATGGCTACACCTTC.

The V gene is TRBV7-2, the J gene TRBJ1-6, with unresolved D. V dropped 5 bases and J dropped 8 bases, with 22 bases sitting between them. This CDR3 spans 17 amino acids. Germline V CDR1 and CDR2: SGHTA, FQGNSA. This CDR3 reads CASSKYRPPVVDSPLHF. The CDR3 nucleotides read TGTGCCAGCAGCAAATATCGTCCCCCGGTTGTAGATTCACCCCTCCACTTT.

The V gene is TRBV4-1, the J gene TRBJ1-2; D is unresolved. The CDR3 contains 14 residues. Germline values: CDR1 MGHRA, CDR2 YSYEKL. V was pared by 0 bases and J by 4 bases, with 9 bases between. The CDR3 DNA reads TGCGCCAGCAGCCAAGATTGGGTCGGCTATGGCTACACCTTC. Its protein product is CASSQDWVGYGYTF.

The V and J genes are TRBV3-1 (or the pseudogene TRBV3-2) and TRBJ1-5, with 7 bases fitting TRBD1. CDR1 and CDR2 (germline): LGHDT, YNNKEL (reference sequence). The CDR3 covers 13 residues. Trimming took 4 bases from V and 7 from J; bases not matched to a gene: 4. The CDR3 nucleotides read TGTGCCAGCAGCCTGGACAGGAAACAGCCCCAGCATTTT. Translated: CASSLDRKQPQHF.

The chain employs TRBV3-1 (or the pseudogene TRBV3-2) and TRBJ2-3; the match to TRBD2 covers 7 bases. V shed 4 bases and J 3 bases; nucleotides not matched to a gene: 10. The CDR3 loop spans 16 amino acids. The germline V gene has CDR1 LGHDT and CDR2 YNNKEL (reference sequence). The CDR3 DNA follows: TGTGCCAGCAGCCCGGGCTTAGCGGGTAGGACAGATACGCAGTATTTT. Protein product: CASSPGLAGRTDTQYF.

The chain has TRBV7-9 and TRBJ1-5, with a weak D call TRBD1 (5 bases). The germline CDR1 and CDR2 sequences are SEHNR and FQNEAQ (reference sequence). There are 14 residues in the CDR3. The V and J ends lost 5 bases and 1 base respectively, with 9 bases between them. The chain's CDR3 is CASSLGASNQPQHF. The CDR3 region has the DNA TGTGCCAGCAGCCTAGGGGCGAGCAATCAGCCCCAGCATTTT. Using reference TRBV7-9 and TRBJ1-5 for the parts outside the CDR3, the full variable domain is DTGVSQNPRHKITKRGQNVTFRCDPISEHNRLYWYRQTLGQGPEFLTYFQNEAQLEKSRLLSDRFSAERPKGSFSTLEIQRTEQGDSAMYLCASSLGASNQPQHFGDGTRLSIL.

This chain joins TRBV6-5 and TRBJ2-7; D might be TRBD1 (5 bases). Trimming left V 6 bases short and J 4 bases short, with 16 bases between. This CDR3 has 14 residues. CDR1 and CDR2 from the germline V gene are MNHEY and SVGAGI. CDR3 in amino acids: CASRLAQGRYEQYF. As DNA, the CDR3 is TGTGCCAGCAGGTTAGCTCAGGGAAGGTACGAGCAGTACTTC.

The chain employs TRBV7-9 and TRBJ1-3; D is uncertain. V lost 2 bases and J lost 1, with 6 bases in between. The CDR3 has 14 amino acids. Germline lookup yields CDR1 SEHNR and CDR2 FQNEAQ (reference sequence). Here the CDR3 DNA reads TGTGCCAGCAGCTTATCAGGATCTGGAAACACCATATATTTT. Its protein product is CASSLSGSGNTIYF. The full variable domain, completed using reference TRBV7-9 and TRBJ1-3, is DTGVSQNPRHKITKRGQNVTFRCDPISEHNRLYWYRQTLGQGPEFLTYFQNEAQLEKSRLLSDRFSAERPKGSFSTLEIQRTEQGDSAMYLCASSLSGSGNTIYFGEGSWLTVV.

This chain joins TRBV7-8 and TRBJ2-2; 8 nucleotides agree with TRBD1. Germline lookup yields CDR1 SGHVS and CDR2 FQNEAQ. V was clipped by 4 bases and J by 4 bases; unmatched bases: 5. The CDR3 has 15 amino acids. The CDR3 bases are TGTGCCAGCAGCTATGGACAGGGAGGCACCGGGGAGCTGTTTTTT. It yields the protein CASSYGQGGTGELFF.

The V call is TRBV7-9, the J call TRBJ1-6; D gene unclear. Germline CDR1 and CDR2: SEHNR and FQNEAQ (reference sequence). This CDR3 has 13 amino acids. Trimming shortened V by 3 bases and J by 8 bases, and 8 bases separated the two germline ends. This chain's CDR3 is CASSFDGDSPLHF. The CDR3 region has the DNA TGTGCCAGCAGCTTCGACGGGGATTCACCCCTCCACTTT.